This T cell receptor beta chain came from a study of OX40 agonist ivuxolimab in advanced cancers. This clone showed up just once. Repertoires were generated with immunoSEQ multiplex PCR, while TCRdb's copy carries only in-frame clones and drops some. The table shows roughly 40,000 clones, with approximately 86% occurring only once. This CDR3 region has 17 residues. The germline CDR1 and CDR2 sequences are LNHDA and SQIVND (reference sequence). V shed 3 bases and J shed 5 bases, with 19 bases lying between them. This specimen was CD4+ or CD8+ T cells sorted from blood, taken in a trial of the OX40 agonist ivuxolimab. The clonotype was recovered from an adult with an advanced solid tumor such as melanoma, head and neck, liver or kidney cancer. V and J are TRBV19 and TRBJ2-2, with D unresolved. Written as DNA, the CDR3 is TGTGCCAGTAGTATCTACCCCTTAGATTCCGGGACCGGGGAGCTGTTTTTT. Protein: CASSIYPLDSGTGELFF.